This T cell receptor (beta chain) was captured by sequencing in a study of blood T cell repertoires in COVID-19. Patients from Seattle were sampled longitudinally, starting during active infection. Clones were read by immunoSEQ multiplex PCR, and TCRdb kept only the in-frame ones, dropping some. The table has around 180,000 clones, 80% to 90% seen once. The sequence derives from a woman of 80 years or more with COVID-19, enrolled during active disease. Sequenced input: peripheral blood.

CDR3 nucleotide sequence: TGTGCCAGCAGTTATCGTGGGGCGGGGCCGTACAATGAGCAGTTCTTC. Its protein product is CASSYRGAGPYNEQFF. This chain connects TRBV6-5 to TRBJ2-1; weak D call: TRBD2 (6 bases). The ends were cut back, 3 bases at V and 4 bases at J, with 16 bases in the middle. The CDR3 consists of 16 residues. Per germline, CDR1 MNHEY and CDR2 SVGAGI.